This is a list of T cell receptor beta chains from one sample in a study of blood T cell repertoires in COVID-19. Clones were read by immunoSEQ multiplex PCR, and TCRdb kept only the in-frame ones, dropping some. The sample contains about 200,000 clones, approximately 90% of which appear only once. Specimen: peripheral blood. Receptor source: a man aged 45-65 years with COVID-19, enrolled during active disease. CDR3s leave out the opening cysteine and the closing phenylalanine or tryptophan. D genes are given only for firm matches.

>TRBV19|TRBJ1-5|TRBD1
ASSIEQGGVRYQPQH
>TRBV29-1|TRBJ2-7|.
SVVGQTYEQY
>TRBV9|TRBJ2-2|.
ASSVAGLGELF
>TRBV5-1|TRBJ1-2|.
ASSLVPPGAGDRYGYT
>TRBV6-5|TRBJ2-7|.
ASRTRGEQY
>TRBV6-5|TRBJ1-5|.
ASSSPGQNQPQH
>TRBV25-1|TRBJ2-7|.
ASSALTGSEQY
>TRBV28|TRBJ2-6|TRBD1
ASTGGGGGANVLT
>TRBV7-8|TRBJ1-2|.
ASSLVGGGNYGYT
>TRBV6-5|TRBJ1-1|.
ASSPQGVGEAF
>TRBV7-2|TRBJ2-1|TRBD1
ASSYDRANEQF
>TRBV10-3|TRBJ2-3|.
AISDRGNTDTQY
>TRBV11-2|TRBJ2-7|TRBD2
ASSLGLAGSGDEQY
>TRBV7-6|TRBJ1-4|.
ASSLDSFNEKLF